These T cell receptor beta chains were read from a single sample in a study of T cell repertoires in ileal Crohn's disease. Data came from immunoSEQ multiplex PCR; TCRdb stores just in-frame clones and leaves some out. The profile shows 3,100 or so clones, around nine tenths of them singletons. The sample consisted of ileal tissue. Receptors were obtained from an adult with Crohn's disease. Each CDR3 is given with its conserved first and last residue. D genes are given only for firm matches. Clone size, where shown, is once, few, many, or a class for clones that have expanded.

NA,TRBJ1-2,TRBV27,TRBD1,TGTGCCAGCAGAGAACCAGGGGGCCACTATGGCTACACCTTC,CASREPGGHYGYTF
NA,TRBJ1-2,TRBV30,NA,TGTGCCCAAAGTGCCGGAGGTAACTATGGCTACACCTTC,CAQSAGGNYGYTF
few,TRBJ1-2,TRBV7-9,TRBD1,TGTGCCAGCAGCTTCGCCTCACAGGGGGATGGTGGCTACACCTTC,CASSFASQGDGGYTF
once,TRBJ1-2,TRBV21-1,NA,TGTGCCAGCAGCAAATTGTACCGAAACTATGGCTACACCTTC,CASSKLYRNYGYTF
NA,TRBJ1-1,TRBV30,NA,TGTGCCTGGACCCTTATTAGGGGTGGAACTGAAGCTTTCTTT,CAWTLIRGGTEAFF
NA,TRBJ2-1,TRBV28,TRBD2,TGTGCCAGCAACATAGCGGGAGGGCTCTACAATGAGCAGTTCTTC,CASNIAGGLYNEQFF
NA,TRBJ1-1,TRBV18,NA,TGTGCCAGCTCACCGGGGTTGGTGAACACTGAAGCTTTCTTT,CASSPGLVNTEAFF
NA,TRBJ2-1,TRBV30,NA,TGTGCCTGGAGGAAGTCTAGCGCTAACAATGAGCAGTTCTTC,CAWRKSSANNEQFF
once,TRBJ2-1,TRBV15,TRBD2,TGTGCCACACGCCCTAGGACTAGCGGGAGGGCCGGCCACAATGAGCAGTTCTTC,CATRPRTSGRAGHNEQFF
NA,TRBJ1-2,TRBV7-3,NA,TGTGCCAGCAGCCCTGACTGGGCCAGCAACTATGGCTACACCTTC,CASSPDWASNYGYTF
NA,TRBJ1-2,TRBV27,NA,TGTGCCAGCAGTGGGCACAGGGAAAACTATGGCTACACCTTC,CASSGHRENYGYTF
few,TRBJ2-2,TRBV2,NA,TGTGCCAGCAGTCCGAAGACAGGCCAGAACACCGGGGAGCTGTTTTTT,CASSPKTGQNTGELFF
NA,TRBJ2-5,TRBV7-6,TRBD2,TGTGCCAGCAGCCCCCGGGTCCAGCGGGGACAAGAGACCCAGTACTTC,CASSPRVQRGQETQYF
NA,TRBJ2-3,TRBV30,TRBD2,TGTGCCTGGAGTGCCAAGGGGGGCGGGAGGTCCACAGATACGCAGTATTTT,CAWSAKGGGRSTDTQYF
NA,TRBJ1-3,TRBV4-1,TRBD1,TGCGCCAGCAGCCAAGTACAGGGGGCCGGAGGTGGAAACACCATATATTTT,CASSQVQGAGGGNTIYF
few,TRBJ1-2,TRBV27,NA,TGTGCCACACGGGTTAGTAATGGCTACACCTTC,CATRVSNGYTF
NA,TRBJ2-7,TRBV19,NA,TGTGCCAGCTCCGCGGATAGCTCCTACGAGCAGTACTTC,CASSADSSYEQYF
NA,TRBJ1-2,TRBV6-7,NA,TGTGCCAGCAGTACCCGGGTAGGAACCTATGGCTACACCTTC,CASSTRVGTYGYTF
NA,TRBJ2-5,TRBV6-4,TRBD2,TGTGCCGGCCAAGGGGGACTAGCGGAGAACGAAGAGACCCAGTACTTC,CAGQGGLAENEETQYF
NA,TRBJ2-7,TRBV5-1,NA,TGCGCCAGCAGCATGGTTGGGACGGGAAGTTACGAGCAGTACTTC,CASSMVGTGSYEQYF
NA,TRBJ2-7,TRBV30,NA,TGTGCCTGGACCGGCGGTGGGTTTGGCGGATACGAGCAGTACTTC,CAWTGGGFGGYEQYF
once,TRBJ1-1,TRBV14,NA,TGTGCCAGCAGCCAAGATCTTGGGGCGTTGAACACTGAAGCTTTCTTT,CASSQDLGALNTEAFF
NA,TRBJ1-1,TRBV29-1,NA,TGCAGTTTTAAATCGCCTTTTAACACTGAAGCTTTCTTT,CSFKSPFNTEAFF
NA,TRBJ2-2,TRBV28,NA,TGTGCCAGCAGTTCAGGGGAGTTGGACACCGGGGAGCTGTTTTTT,CASSSGELDTGELFF
NA,TRBJ2-4,TRBV19,NA,TGTGCCAGTAGTATAGGTGGAGGCGGGCTAGCCAAAAACATTCAGTACTTC,CASSIGGGGLAKNIQYF
NA,TRBJ1-4,TRBV7-9,NA,TGTGCCAGCAGCTCCACAGAATCAACTAATGAAAAACTGTTTTTT,CASSSTESTNEKLFF
NA,TRBJ2-5,TRBV19,NA,TGTGCCAGTAGTATCGACGATAGTAGGGAGACCCAGTACTTC,CASSIDDSRETQYF
NA,TRBJ1-2,TRBV2,NA,TGTGCCAGCAGTGAAGCAGAGGGGCCGCCGGTCTATGGCTACACCTTC,CASSEAEGPPVYGYTF
NA,TRBJ2-3,TRBV4-3,NA,TGCGCCAGCAGCCAAGATACCCAGACAACGCAGTATTTT,CASSQDTQTTQYF
once,TRBJ2-5,TRBV21-1,NA,TGTGCCAGCAGCCATAGGTGGAGCCTAGAGACCCAGTACTTC,CASSHRWSLETQYF
NA,TRBJ1-2,TRBV19,TRBD1,TGTGCCAGCGTTGGACAGGGCGGGGACTATGGCTACACCTTC,CASVGQGGDYGYTF
NA,TRBJ2-7,TRBV4-3,NA,TGCGCCAGCAGCCAAGAGACCTACTCCTACGAGCAGTACTTC,CASSQETYSYEQYF
NA,TRBJ1-4,TRBV27,NA,TGTGCCAGCAGTAACAGGCGAACTAATGAAAAACTGTTTTTT,CASSNRRTNEKLFF
NA,TRBJ1-5,TRBV12-5,TRBD1,TGTGCTAGTGGTCAGGGACAGGGGAACCAGCCCCAGCATTTT,CASGQGQGNQPQHF
NA,TRBJ1-5,TRBV19,TRBD1,TGTGCCAGTAGCGAAGGACAGGGGGCTCAGCCCCAGCATTTT,CASSEGQGAQPQHF
NA,TRBJ2-7,TRBV6-1,TRBD2,TGTGCCAGCAGTGCCCTGGGGGTAGCGGGAGGGATCCACGAGCAGTACTTC,CASSALGVAGGIHEQYF
NA,TRBJ2-3,TRBV7-9,NA,TGTGCCAGCAGCCCGGACATACCCACAGATACGCAGTATTTT,CASSPDIPTDTQYF
NA,TRBJ2-3,TRBV9,TRBD1,TGTGCCAGCAGCGTACAGGGGGGCACAGATACGCAGTATTTT,CASSVQGGTDTQYF
NA,TRBJ1-4,TRBV7-9,NA,TGTGCCAGCAGCTTAGGGGAGAATGAAAAACTGTTTTTT,CASSLGENEKLFF
NA,TRBJ1-1,TRBV16,TRBD1,TGTGCCAGCAGCCAATCGGGAATCCAGGGGGCTGGGGTAGTCACTGAAGCTTTCTTT,CASSQSGIQGAGVVTEAFF
once,TRBJ1-2,TRBV7-8,TRBD1,TGTGCCAGCAGCTCTCCGGGACAGAGACTTGACTATGGCTACACCTTC,CASSSPGQRLDYGYTF
NA,TRBJ1-5,TRBV5-6,TRBD1,TGTGCCAGCAGCTTACGGACAGGGTTGGGCAATCAGCCCCAGCATTTT,CASSLRTGLGNQPQHF
NA,TRBJ2-1,TRBV28,TRBD2,TGTGCCAGCAGCCCTACCGGGGGGGCAAAATCGCGGGAGAAGGCCTACAATGAGCAGTTCTTC,CASSPTGGAKSREKAYNEQFF
NA,TRBJ2-1,TRBV28,TRBD2,TGTGCCAGCAAGACTAGCGGGGATGGGAATGAGCAGTTCTTC,CASKTSGDGNEQFF
NA,TRBJ1-5,TRBV10-2,NA,TGCGCCAGCAGTGAGGGAACTAGCAATCAGCCCCAGCATTTT,CASSEGTSNQPQHF
once,TRBJ2-1,TRBV6-1,NA,TGTGCCGCCCAACAGGAGGGACACAATGAGCAGTTCTTC,CAAQQEGHNEQFF
NA,TRBJ1-3,TRBV7-9,NA,TGTGCCAGCAGCTTAGAGGGGGTTTTAAACACCATATATTTT,CASSLEGVLNTIYF
NA,TRBJ1-5,TRBV28,NA,TGTGCCAGCAGTCCCTGTTCGGCGTGTAGCAATCAGCCCCAGCATTTT,CASSPCSACSNQPQHF
NA,TRBJ2-7,TRBV15,NA,TGTGCCACCAGCAGAGATCGATACGACTACGAGCAGTACTTC,CATSRDRYDYEQYF
NA,TRBJ1-4,TRBV7-9,NA,TGTGCCAGCAGCTCCAGTGAATCAACTAATGAAAAACTGTTTTTT,CASSSSESTNEKLFF
NA,TRBJ2-5,TRBV7-2,NA,TGTGCCAGCAGCTTAGAGGGGGGGCAAGAGACCCAGTACTTC,CASSLEGGQETQYF
NA,TRBJ1-6,TRBV27,NA,TGTGCCAGCAGTTTCAAACCGCGGGATTCACCCCTCCACTTT,CASSFKPRDSPLHF
NA,TRBJ2-1,TRBV11-2,NA,TGTGCCAGCAGCTTTATGACTAGTTCGACCCCCCACGAGCAGTTCTTC,CASSFMTSSTPHEQFF
NA,TRBJ1-2,TRBV5-4,TRBD1,TGTGCCAGCAGCTCAAGGACAGGGACCTACACCTTC,CASSSRTGTYTF
NA,TRBJ2-1,TRBV13,TRBD2,TGTGCCAGCAGCTTAGTTGTGGCTAGCGGCCTCTCCTACAATGAGCAGTTCTTC,CASSLVVASGLSYNEQFF
once,TRBJ1-5,TRBV6-1,TRBD1,TGTGCCAGCAGTGAATCCGCAACAGGGGAACAGCATTTT,CASSESATGEQHF
NA,TRBJ2-3,TRBV2,TRBD1,TGTGCCATCATACCCGACAGGGGTAGCACAGATACGCAGTATTTT,CAIIPDRGSTDTQYF
NA,TRBJ1-2,TRBV6-4,NA,TGTGCCAGCAGTCACTTTGGACAGCAAAACTATGGCTACACCTTC,CASSHFGQQNYGYTF
NA,TRBJ1-1,TRBV5-1,NA,TGCGCCAGCAGCTTGGAAGGAGTGGGGAGGGAAGCTTTCTTT,CASSLEGVGREAFF